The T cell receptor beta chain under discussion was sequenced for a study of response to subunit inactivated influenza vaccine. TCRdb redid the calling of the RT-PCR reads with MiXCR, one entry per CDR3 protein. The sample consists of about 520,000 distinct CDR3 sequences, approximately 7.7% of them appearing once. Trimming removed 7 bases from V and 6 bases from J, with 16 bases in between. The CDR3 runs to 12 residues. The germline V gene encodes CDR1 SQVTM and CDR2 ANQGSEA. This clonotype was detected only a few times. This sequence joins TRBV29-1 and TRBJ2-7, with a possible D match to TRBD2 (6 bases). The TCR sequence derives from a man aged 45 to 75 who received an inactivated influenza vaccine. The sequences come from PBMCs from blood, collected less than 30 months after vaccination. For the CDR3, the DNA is TGCAGCGGCTCTTTCGGGAGAACCGAGCAGTACTTC. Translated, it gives CSGSFGRTEQYF.